The TCR beta chain under discussion was sequenced for a study of cytomegalovirus exposure and HLA in healthy donors. Both 60 Vbeta primers and 13 Jbeta primers went into the PCR. Clones were sequenced by immunoSEQ multiplex PCR, and TCRdb holds only the in-frame ones, with some missing. This repertoire comprises 75,000 to 85,000 clones; its ten largest clones make up 0.58%. Germline V gene lookup returns CDR1 SGHNT and CDR2 YYREEE (reference sequence). V lost 2 bases and J lost 7, with 13 bases in between. The CDR3 is 15 residues long. The specimen was PBMCs. V gene TRBV5-4 combines with J gene TRBJ1-6; D gene ambiguous. This clonotype was sampled from a man aged 45 to 65 in good health and CMV-seronegative. The CDR3: CASSFTAGRNSPLHF. The CDR3 region has the DNA TGTGCCAGCAGCTTTACCGCCGGGAGAAATTCACCCCTCCACTTT.